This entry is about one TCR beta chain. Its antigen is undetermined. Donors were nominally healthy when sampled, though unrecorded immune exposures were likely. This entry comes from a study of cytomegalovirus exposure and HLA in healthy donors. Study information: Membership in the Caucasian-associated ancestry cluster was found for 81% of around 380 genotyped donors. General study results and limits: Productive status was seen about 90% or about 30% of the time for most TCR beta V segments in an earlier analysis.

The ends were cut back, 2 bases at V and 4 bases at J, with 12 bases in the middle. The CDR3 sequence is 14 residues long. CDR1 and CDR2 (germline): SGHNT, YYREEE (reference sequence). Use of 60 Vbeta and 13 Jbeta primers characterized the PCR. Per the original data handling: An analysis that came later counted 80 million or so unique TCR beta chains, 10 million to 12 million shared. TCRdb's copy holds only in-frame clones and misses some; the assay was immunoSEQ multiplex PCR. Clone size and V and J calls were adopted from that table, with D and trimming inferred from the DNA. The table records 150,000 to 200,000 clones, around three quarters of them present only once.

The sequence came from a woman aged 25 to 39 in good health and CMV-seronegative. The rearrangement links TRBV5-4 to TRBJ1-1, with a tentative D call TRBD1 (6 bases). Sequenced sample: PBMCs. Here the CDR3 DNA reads TGTGCCAGCAGCTTCACAGGGTCAGGCACTGAAGCTTTCTTT. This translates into CASSFTGSGTEAFF.